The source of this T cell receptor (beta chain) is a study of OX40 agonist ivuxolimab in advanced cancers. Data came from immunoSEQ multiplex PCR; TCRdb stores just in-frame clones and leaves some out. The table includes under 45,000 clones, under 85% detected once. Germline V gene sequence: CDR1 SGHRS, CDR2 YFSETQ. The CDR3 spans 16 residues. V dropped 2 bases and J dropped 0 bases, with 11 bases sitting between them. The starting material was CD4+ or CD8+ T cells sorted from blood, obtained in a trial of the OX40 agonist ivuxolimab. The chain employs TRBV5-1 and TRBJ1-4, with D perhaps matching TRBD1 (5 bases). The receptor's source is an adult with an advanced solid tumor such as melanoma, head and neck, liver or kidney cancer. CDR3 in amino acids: CASSLQEPTTNEKLFF. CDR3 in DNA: TGCGCCAGCAGCTTACAGGAGCCAACAACTAATGAAAAACTGTTTTTT.